The 26 T cell receptor beta chains listed next were all sequenced from one sample in a study of shared clonotypes between healthy human individuals (dated by TCRdb to between 2020 and 2021). Libraries were made using the immunoSEQ multiplex PCR assay. Imported from immuneACCESS, the table was reduced by TCRdb to in-frame sequences with V and J called. These copies leave out some clones; in studies compared against another copy, an unresolved V gene accounts for under half, and the cause of the remainder is not known. Counted in this sample were more than 550,000 clones; 92% of them appeared once. The ten biggest clones cover about 24% of the sample. For the CD8 naive samples, CD45RO-negative cells were positively selected for CCR7, yielding a CD45RA+CCR7+ population from which TemRA cells were excluded. Sequences were obtained from naive CD8+ T cells sorted from blood. Read against the paper, the sample's cell subset or site label means: CD45RA+CCR7+. These receptors all come from a man in his thirties or forties in good health.

The chain combines TRBV9 with TRBJ2-1, with D hard to call. Germline V gene sequence: CDR1 SGDLS, CDR2 YYNGEE. The CDR3 has 14 amino acids. V lost 1 base, J lost 5 bases, and 10 bases lay in between. DNA for the CDR3: TGTGCCAGCAGCGTAACCCGAACAGACAATGAGCAGTTCTTC. Translation gives CASSVTRTDNEQFF.

This rearrangement joins TRBV9 to TRBJ2-5, with unresolved D. Germline CDR1 SGDLS, CDR2 YYNGEE. The CDR3 is 13 amino acids. V dropped 0 bases and J dropped 10 bases, with 13 bases sitting between them. The CDR3 reads CASSVETQGDQYF. CDR3 in DNA: TGTGCCAGCAGCGTAGAGACGCAAGGAGACCAGTACTTC.

The chain joins TRBV7-9 to TRBJ2-5; no firm D call. The germline V and J ends were trimmed by 3 bases and 6 bases, with 11 bases remaining between them. Germline V gene lookup returns CDR1 SEHNR and CDR2 FQNEAQ (reference sequence). The CDR3 sequence is 13 residues long. Written as DNA, the CDR3 is TGTGCCAGCAGCTTCGAAAGAACGAAGACCCAGTACTTC. Amino acid sequence: CASSFERTKTQYF.

This clone was observed once. The chain uses TRBV7-2 and TRBJ2-3; 11 bases fit TRBD2. Per the germline V gene, CDR1 is SGHTA and CDR2 is FQGNSA. This CDR3 comprises 16 residues. J was trimmed by 0 bases and V by 5 bases; bases with no gene match: 4. The CDR3: CASSNGTSGSTDTQYF. The CDR3 region has the DNA TGTGCCAGCAGCAATGGGACTAGCGGTAGCACAGATACGCAGTATTTT. The whole variable domain, filled in from reference TRBV7-2 and TRBJ2-3, reads GAGVSQSPSNKVTEKGKDVELRCDPISGHTALYWYRQSLGQGLEFLIYFQGNSAPDKSGLPSDRFSAERTGGSVSTLTIQRTQQEDSAVYLCASSNGTSGSTDTQYFGPGTRLTVL.

This chain connects TRBV11-2 to TRBJ2-5, with a weak D call TRBD2 (6 bases). Trimming took off 5 bases at V and 5 bases at J, with 21 bases between the two ends. This CDR3 spans 16 amino acids. Germline V gives CDR1 SGHAT, CDR2 FQNNGV. CDR3 sequence: CASSRFSGLVPETQYF. DNA for the CDR3: TGTGCCAGCAGCCGCTTCAGCGGGCTAGTTCCCGAGACCCAGTACTTC.

This chain connects TRBV7-9 to TRBJ1-5; D gene unclear. The V and J ends lost 0 bases and 0 bases respectively, with 12 bases between them. CDR1 is SEHNR, CDR2 FQNEAQ, per germline (reference sequence). CDR3 length: 17 residues. CDR3 loop: CASSLAGGPYSNQPQHF. Written as DNA, the CDR3 is TGTGCCAGCAGCTTAGCGGGAGGGCCATATAGCAATCAGCCCCAGCATTTT.

The rearrangement joins TRBV7-9 to TRBJ2-7, with 8 bases that match TRBD1. Trimming took 4 bases from V and 3 from J; bases not matched to a gene: 11. The germline V gene encodes CDR1 SEHNR and CDR2 FQNEAQ (reference sequence). This CDR3 is built from 16 residues. CDR3 sequence: CASSSTWTGPYYEQYF. As DNA, the CDR3 is TGTGCCAGCAGCTCCACCTGGACAGGGCCCTACTACGAGCAGTACTTC.

V is TRBV15 and J is TRBJ2-3; possibly TRBD1 or TRBD2 for D (7 bases each). Germline-derived CDR1 and CDR2 are LNHNV and YYDKDF (reference sequence). There are 22 residues in the CDR3. Trimming cost V 0 bases and J 0 bases, with 28 bases left between them. CDR3 DNA: TGTGCCACCAGCAGAGATCGGGGACTATACAGGGGCCACTATGATAGCACAGATACGCAGTATTTT. Its translation: CATSRDRGLYRGHYDSTDTQYF.

CDR3: CASSYRGGARTNEKLFF. CDR3 in DNA: TGTGCCAGCAGCTACCGCGGGGGGGCGCGAACTAATGAAAAACTGTTTTTT. The chain recombines TRBV7-9 with TRBJ1-4; perhaps TRBD1 as D (6 bases). Germline V gene sequence: CDR1 SEHNR, CDR2 FQNEAQ (reference sequence). The CDR3 runs to 17 residues. V was pared by 4 bases and J by 1 base, with 16 bases between.

The V call is TRBV7-7, the J call TRBJ2-5; no reliable D call. The CDR3 contains 13 residues. The V end lost 5 bases, the J end lost 1 base, and 8 bases lay between the germline ends. Germline values: CDR1 SSHAT, CDR2 FNYEAQ (reference sequence). CDR3 nucleotide sequence: TGTGCCAGCAGCACAGAACCCCAAGAGACCCAGTACTTC. Translating gives CASSTEPQETQYF. The full variable domain, in which reference TRBV7-7 and TRBJ2-5 provide the parts outside the CDR3, is GAGVSQSPRYKVTKRGQDVTLRCDPISSHATLYWYQQALGQGPEFLTYFNYEAQPDKSGLPSDRFSAERPEGSISTLTIQRTEQRDSAMYRCASSTEPQETQYFGPGTRLLVL.

The chain joins TRBV27 to TRBJ2-1; D is perhaps TRBD2 (6 bases). Looked up from germline, CDR1 is MNHEY and CDR2 is SMNVEV (reference sequence). The V end was cut by 4 bases, the J end by 15 bases, with 22 bases between. The CDR3 is 14 amino acids. CDR3 DNA sequence: TGTGCCAGCAGTTCCCTACAGGAGGGGACTTTTGGGTTCTTC. Translated, it gives CASSSLQEGTFGFF.

V gene TRBV7-3 combines with J gene TRBJ2-2; possibly TRBD2 for D (6 bases). V was clipped by 3 bases and J by 5 bases, with 13 bases between them. CDR1 and CDR2 (germline): SGHTA, FQGTGA. CDR3 length: 15 amino acids. CDR3 nucleotides: TGTGCCAGCAGCTTGTGGCCCCGGGAGACCGGGGAGCTGTTTTTT. Protein product: CASSLWPRETGELFF.

Written as DNA, the CDR3 is TGTGCCAGCAGCTTAGGCAGGGACACTCAAGAGACCCAGTACTTC. This gives the protein CASSLGRDTQETQYF. The chain employs TRBV11-1 and TRBJ2-5; possibly TRBD1 for D (6 bases). CDR3 length: 15 residues. Germline V lookup: CDR1 SGHAT, CDR2 FQDESV (reference sequence). Trimming shortened V by 1 base and J by 2 bases, and 11 bases separated the two germline ends.

This clone was recorded only once. The chain combines TRBV27 with TRBJ1-5; D is unclear. The CDR3 covers 15 residues. The V and J ends lost 6 bases and 5 bases respectively, with 17 bases between them. Germline CDR1 and CDR2: MNHEY and SMNVEV (reference sequence). CDR3 loop: CASRPQDSSHQPQHF. In DNA, the CDR3 is TGTGCCAGCAGACCTCAGGATAGTTCGCATCAGCCCCAGCATTTT.

The chain couples TRBV5-4 to TRBJ2-2, with D unresolved. CDR1 and CDR2 (germline): SGHNT, YYREEE (reference sequence). Trimming left V 2 bases short and J 0 bases short, with 8 bases between. This CDR3 is built from 15 residues. The CDR3, as DNA: TGTGCCAGCAGCTTTACAGCCACGAACACCGGGGAGCTGTTTTTT. It encodes CASSFTATNTGELFF.

The chain joins TRBV4-1 to TRBJ2-1; D remains unclear. Trimming removed 0 bases at V and 3 bases at J, with 9 bases between. The germline V gene encodes CDR1 MGHRA and CDR2 YSYEKL. The CDR3 sequence is 15 residues long. CDR3 bases: TGCGCCAGCAGCCAAGAGGCGAGTGGCTACAATGAGCAGTTCTTC. Protein product: CASSQEASGYNEQFF.

J is TRBJ2-7 and V is TRBV7-4; the D gene is possibly TRBD2 (5 bases). V was shortened by 5 bases and J by 7 bases, with 12 bases between the two germline ends. The CDR3 loop spans 12 amino acids. The germline gives CDR1 SGHVT, CDR2 SQSDAQ. DNA for the CDR3: TGTGCCAGCAGCCCGCCTTCGGGGGAGCAGTACTTC. Translating it yields CASSPPSGEQYF.

V usage is TRBV7-9 and J usage is TRBJ2-1; 7 bases are a match to TRBD2. Trimming at V came to 4 bases and at J to 2 bases, leaving 17 bases not matched to a gene. Germline V gives CDR1 SEHNR, CDR2 FQNEAQ (reference sequence). The CDR3 covers 19 residues. The CDR3 bases are TGTGCCAGCAGCTCTCCCCGGCCCGCTACTAGCGCGACCTACAATGAGCAGTTCTTC. Protein sequence: CASSSPRPATSATYNEQFF.

The chain links TRBV7-2 to TRBJ1-5, with D unclear. Looked up from germline, CDR1 is SGHTA and CDR2 is FQGNSA. V was cut by 0 bases and J by 6 bases, with 9 bases left in between. This CDR3 is built from 14 residues. CDR3 nucleotide sequence: TGTGCCAGCAGCTTAGCTGGGTACACTCAGCCCCAGCATTTT. This gives the protein CASSLAGYTQPQHF.

The chain employs TRBV6-5 and TRBJ2-5, with 7 bases identical to TRBD1. The trim removed 7 bases at V and 5 bases at J, leaving 7 bases unmatched. This CDR3 is 13 amino acids long. Germline V CDR1 and CDR2: MNHEY, SVGAGI. As DNA, the CDR3 is TGTGCCAGCACCAGACAGGGCCAGGAGACCCAGTACTTC. Translation gives CASTRQGQETQYF.

The chain links TRBV5-6 to TRBJ2-7; 7 nucleotides agree with TRBD1. Germline assignment: CDR1 SGHDT and CDR2 YYEEEE. The CDR3 has 13 residues. V was clipped by 4 bases and J by 3 bases; unmatched bases: 4. CDR3 DNA sequence: TGTGCCAGCAGCCGAACAGGGGTCTACGAGCAGTACTTC. This codes for CASSRTGVYEQYF.

To note about this clone: The identical CDR3 is also encoded by other nucleotide sequences in the sample. This chain uses TRBV27 with TRBJ2-7; D possibly corresponds to TRBD1 (6 bases). This CDR3 has 13 residues. The V end was cut by 5 bases, the J end by 3 bases, with 11 bases between. Germline loops: CDR1 MNHEY, CDR2 SMNVEV (reference sequence). The CDR3 DNA reads TGTGCCAGCAGTCCTGGACAGCACTACGAGCAGTACTTC. Protein product: CASSPGQHYEQYF.

This sequence joins TRBV25-1 and TRBJ2-7, with D possibly being TRBD2 (6 bases). Trimming removed 1 base at V and 5 bases at J, with 15 bases between. Germline V gene sequence: CDR1 MGHDK, CDR2 SYGVNS. The CDR3 is 15 amino acids. CDR3: CASSESGDPSDEQYF. The CDR3 nucleotides read TGTGCCAGCAGTGAATCGGGGGACCCCTCGGACGAGCAGTACTTC.

This sequence joins TRBV7-9 and TRBJ1-1; 9 positions match TRBD1. Germline V gene sequence: CDR1 SEHNR, CDR2 FQNEAQ (reference sequence). The trim removed 5 bases at V and 1 base at J, leaving 17 bases unmatched. The CDR3 loop spans 19 amino acids. CDR3 coding DNA: TGTGCCAGCAGCCCCAGGACAGGGGCCGCAACCAAGAGGAACACTGAAGCTTTCTTT. The encoded protein is CASSPRTGAATKRNTEAFF. The complete variable domain, with remaining parts taken from reference TRBV7-9 and TRBJ1-1, reads DTGVSQNPRHKITKRGQNVTFRCDPISEHNRLYWYRQTLGQGPEFLTYFQNEAQLEKSRLLSDRFSAERPKGSFSTLEIQRTEQGDSAMYLCASSPRTGAATKRNTEAFFGQGTRLTVV.

The V gene is TRBV5-6, the J gene TRBJ1-5; TRBD1 matches at 7 bases. Losses at the gene ends were 0 bases for V and 4 bases for J; bases not matched to a gene: 4. CDR3 length: 15 amino acids. The germline V gene encodes CDR1 SGHDT and CDR2 YYEEEE. The CDR3 DNA is TGTGCCAGCAGCTTGGCAGGGACAGCGAATCAGCCCCAGCATTTT. Protein sequence: CASSLAGTANQPQHF.

The V gene is TRBV2, the J gene TRBJ2-6, with D perhaps assigned TRBD1 or TRBD2 (5 bases each). The CDR3 loop spans 16 amino acids. Trimming pared 6 bases from V and 0 bases from J, leaving 12 bases between. Germline V gives CDR1 SNHLY, CDR2 FYNNEI. CDR3 protein: CASRGRRISGANVLTF. In DNA, the CDR3 is TGTGCCAGCAGGGGACGGCGGATCTCTGGGGCCAACGTCCTGACTTTC. The full variable domain, completed using reference TRBV2 and TRBJ2-6, is EPEVTQTPSHQVTQMGQEVILRCVPISNHLYFYWYRQILGQKVEFLVSFYNNEISEKSEIFDDQFSVERPDGSNFTLKIRSTKLEDSAMYFCASRGRRISGANVLTFGAGSRLTVL.